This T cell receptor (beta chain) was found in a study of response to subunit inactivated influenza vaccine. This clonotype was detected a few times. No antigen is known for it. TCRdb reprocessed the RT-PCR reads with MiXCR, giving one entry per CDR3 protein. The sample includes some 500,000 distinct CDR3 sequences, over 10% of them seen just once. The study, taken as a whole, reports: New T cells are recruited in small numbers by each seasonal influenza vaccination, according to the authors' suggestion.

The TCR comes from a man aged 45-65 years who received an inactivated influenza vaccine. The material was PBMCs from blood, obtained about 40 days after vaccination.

CDR3 loop: CASSTRDREGRYF. The CDR3 bases are TGTGCCAGCAGTACCCGAGACAGGGAGGGTCGGTACTTC. The chain joins TRBV28 to TRBJ2-4, with D possibly called TRBD1 or TRBD2 (7 bases each). The CDR3 has 13 residues. Trimming shortened V by 5 bases and J by 15 bases, and 20 bases separated the two germline ends. Germline values: CDR1 MDHEN, CDR2 SYDVKM.